Below are 21 T cell receptor beta chains sequenced from a single sample in a study of PD-1 blockade in classical Hodgkin lymphoma. Time point denoted: cycle 4 day 1 (C4D1), after 6 weeks of nivolumab. Relapse after autologous stem cell transplantation occurred in every patient, and brentuximab vedotin exposure varied. Profiled with immunoSEQ multiplex PCR; TCRdb holds only in-frame clones, not every one. Here the sample spans about 27,000 clones, over 60% being singletons. Specimen: peripheral blood mononuclear cells (PBMCs), collected before the fourth cycle of nivolumab. The receptors were gathered from a human donor with classical Hodgkin lymphoma.

The chain couples TRBV25-1 to TRBJ2-1; no definite D call. The germline V gene has CDR1 MGHDK and CDR2 SYGVNS. V shed 6 bases and J shed 10 bases, with 13 bases lying between them. The CDR3 covers 12 residues. The CDR3, as DNA: TGTGCCAGCAGGGAGTATGGTCGGGAGCAGTTCTTC. It specifies CASREYGREQFF.

Only a few counts were recorded for this clone. The gene calls are TRBV15 and TRBJ2-7, with D hard to call. Germline lookup yields CDR1 LNHNV and CDR2 YYDKDF (reference sequence). Deletions cut 4 bases from V and 6 bases from J, with 13 bases between. The CDR3 is 13 amino acids. The CDR3 DNA reads as TGTGCCACCAGCACCAATACAGTCTCCGAGCAGTACTTC. Amino acids: CATSTNTVSEQYF.

The V call is TRBV2, the J call TRBJ1-1; weak D call: TRBD1 (5 bases). Trimming took 6 bases from V and 4 from J, leaving 12 bases between them. This CDR3 spans 13 amino acids. The germline CDR1 and CDR2 sequences are SNHLY and FYNNEI. The CDR3 DNA reads TGTGCCAGCAGGGGGACTTTGACCACTGAAGCTTTCTTT. Translated, it gives CASRGTLTTEAFF. The full variable domain, rest sourced from reference TRBV2 and TRBJ1-1, is EPEVTQTPSHQVTQMGQEVILRCVPISNHLYFYWYRQILGQKVEFLVSFYNNEISEKSEIFDDQFSVERPDGSNFTLKIRSTKLEDSAMYFCASRGTLTTEAFFGQGTRLTVV.

Written as DNA, the CDR3 is TGTGCCAGCTCACCCACAGGATACGAGCAGTACTTC. Residues: CASSPTGYEQYF. The rearrangement joins TRBV18 to TRBJ2-7; tentative D call: TRBD1 (5 bases). The CDR3 is made up of 12 amino acids. Germline V gene lookup returns CDR1 KGHSH and CDR2 LQKENI. The germline V and J ends were trimmed by 3 bases and 4 bases, with 7 bases remaining between them.

This clone showed up just once. The V and J genes are TRBV19 and TRBJ2-5; tentatively, D is TRBD2 (5 bases). V gave up 8 bases and J gave up 3 bases, with 16 bases separating them. There are 14 residues in the CDR3. The germline V gene encodes CDR1 LNHDA and CDR2 SQIVND (reference sequence). The CDR3 DNA follows: TGTGCCAGTGGCCTTAGCGCGAGCGAAGAGACCCAGTACTTC. Its translation: CASGLSASEETQYF.

This sequence joins TRBV19 and TRBJ1-4; the D is unclear. V gave up 7 bases and J gave up 0 bases, with 9 bases separating them. CDR1 and CDR2 from the germline V gene are LNHDA and SQIVND (reference sequence). This CDR3 has 14 amino acids. The CDR3, as DNA: TGTGCCAGTACCCTTAGAGCAACTAATGAAAAACTGTTTTTT. Protein: CASTLRATNEKLFF.

This clone was counted a few times. The gene calls are TRBV6-1 and TRBJ1-5; D call uncertain. V was shortened by 1 base and J by 4 bases, with 14 bases between the two germline ends. Germline assignment: CDR1 MNHNS and CDR2 SASEGT. There are 16 residues in the CDR3. The CDR3 is CASSEDPRVRNQPQHF. The CDR3, as DNA: TGTGCCAGCAGTGAAGACCCACGGGTCCGGAATCAGCCCCAGCATTTT.

CDR3 sequence: CASSRQTGGNYGYTF. CDR3 DNA: TGCGCCAGCAGCCGGCAGACAGGGGGTAACTATGGCTACACCTTC. The chain combines TRBV4-1 with TRBJ1-2; TRBD1 aligns across 9 bases. The germline CDR1 and CDR2 sequences are MGHRA and YSYEKL. V trimming: 4 bases; J trimming: 1 base; junction bases outside the gene matches: 4. The CDR3 is 15 residues long.

The chain uses TRBV11-2 and TRBJ2-3; 11 nucleotides agree with TRBD2. V shed 4 bases and J 3 bases; nucleotides not matched to a gene: 3. The CDR3 extends over 15 amino acids. Germline V gene sequence: CDR1 SGHAT, CDR2 FQNNGV. The CDR3 DNA is TGTGCCAGCAGCTCCACTAGCGGGAGTACAGATACGCAGTATTTT. Its protein product is CASSSTSGSTDTQYF.

DNA for the CDR3: TGTGCCAGCAGCTTAGATCCGGGAGCACCAAGGAATGAGCAGTTCTTC. This gives the protein CASSLDPGAPRNEQFF. The chain couples TRBV11-3 to TRBJ2-1; possibly TRBD2 for D (6 bases). CDR1 is SGHNT, CDR2 YENEEA, per germline. Trimming stripped 0 bases from V and 7 bases from J, with 16 bases between. The CDR3 has 16 amino acids. Drawing the rest from reference TRBV11-3 and TRBJ2-1, the complete variable domain is EAGVVQSPRYKIIEKKQPVAFWCNPISGHNTLYWYLQNLGQGPELLIRYENEEAVDDSQLPKDRFSAERLKGVDSTLKIQPAELGDSAVYLCASSLDPGAPRNEQFFGPGTRLTVL.

The genes are TRBV6-1 and TRBJ1-3; no firm D call. The germline gives CDR1 MNHNS, CDR2 SASEGT. Trimming stripped 6 bases from V and 7 bases from J, with 25 bases between. The CDR3 contains 17 residues. CDR3 DNA sequence: TGTGCCAGCAGAGAACTTTGGACGGATAATTCTCTCAACACCATATATTTT. Translation gives CASRELWTDNSLNTIYF.

In its sample, this clone was seen a few times. This chain connects TRBV19 to TRBJ2-1, with 9 nucleotides matching TRBD2. The CDR3 contains 15 residues. Germline lookup yields CDR1 LNHDA and CDR2 SQIVND (reference sequence). V trimming: 0 bases; J trimming: 7 bases; junction bases outside the gene matches: 4. This CDR3 reads CASSIEWLAGNEQFF. The CDR3 nucleotides are TGTGCCAGTAGTATAGAGTGGCTAGCGGGGAATGAGCAGTTCTTC.

The V gene is TRBV7-6, the J gene TRBJ2-2; no firm D call. V gave up 1 base and J gave up 3 bases, with 9 bases separating them. CDR3 length equals 15 residues. Germline assignment: CDR1 SGHVS and CDR2 FNYEAQ. The DNA of the CDR3 is TGTGCCAGCAGCTTAGGGCAGTCATACACCGGGGAGCTGTTTTTT. As protein: CASSLGQSYTGELFF. Using reference TRBV7-6 and TRBJ2-2 for the parts outside the CDR3, the full variable domain is GAGVSQSPRYKVTKRGQDVALRCDPISGHVSLYWYRQALGQGPEFLTYFNYEAQQDKSGLPNDRFSAERPEGSISTLTIQRTEQRDSAMYRCASSLGQSYTGELFFGEGSRLTVL.

The chain joins TRBV2 to TRBJ2-3, with unresolved D. The CDR3 runs to 15 residues. Germline V CDR1 and CDR2: SNHLY, FYNNEI. The V end lost 4 bases, the J end lost 1 base, and 12 bases lay between the germline ends. Written as DNA, the CDR3 is TGTGCCAGCAGTGCGTATTATACTGGCACAGATACGCAGTATTTT. It codes for CASSAYYTGTDTQYF.

This chain connects TRBV27 to TRBJ1-4; D is ambiguous. Trimming took 3 bases from V and 10 from J, leaving 12 bases between them. The CDR3 contains 13 residues. In germline, CDR1 is MNHEY, CDR2 SMNVEV (reference sequence). The CDR3 bases are TGTGCCAGCAGTTTTAAGGAGGGCGGAAAACTGTTTTTT. Its translation is CASSFKEGGKLFF.

This chain's CDR3 is CASSLGLRQGAVTYEQYF. The CDR3, as DNA: TGTGCCAGCAGCTTAGGCCTCAGACAGGGGGCCGTAACCTACGAGCAGTACTTC. The chain combines TRBV7-2 with TRBJ2-7, with 10 bases aligning to TRBD1. The CDR3 length is 18 residues. V lost 1 base and J lost 2; bases outside the gene matches: 11. Germline V CDR1 and CDR2: SGHTA, FQGNSA.

The chain joins TRBV5-4 to TRBJ2-5; D is uncertain. The CDR3 contains 15 residues. Trimming removed 1 base from V and 1 base from J, with 11 bases in between. Germline V CDR1 and CDR2: SGHNT, YYREEE (reference sequence). The CDR3 sequence: CASSLLGRPQETQYF. The CDR3 DNA reads TGTGCCAGCAGCTTGTTGGGCAGACCCCAAGAGACCCAGTACTTC.

In its sample, this clone was seen a few times. The chain couples TRBV19 to TRBJ1-1; D is ambiguous. Germline V CDR1 and CDR2: LNHDA, SQIVND (reference sequence). V lost 3 bases and J lost 0, with 8 bases in between. The length of the CDR3 is 14 residues. Here the CDR3 DNA reads TGTGCCAGTAGTATTCGCCAGGTGAACACTGAAGCTTTCTTT. Translated, it gives CASSIRQVNTEAFF.

This chain connects TRBV7-3 to TRBJ1-1; the D is unclear. This CDR3 is built from 14 residues. In germline, CDR1 is SGHTA, CDR2 FQGTGA. V lost 0 bases to trimming and J lost 2 bases, with 7 bases between them. CDR3 bases: TGTGCCAGCAGCTTAACAGGCTTAAACACTGAAGCTTTCTTT. It translates to CASSLTGLNTEAFF.

This clone was detected a few times. The chain joins TRBV18 to TRBJ2-2; no reliable D call. CDR3 length: 15 amino acids. Germline V CDR1 and CDR2: KGHSH, LQKENI. V was trimmed by 2 bases and J by 1 base, leaving 8 bases between them. The CDR3, as DNA: TGTGCCAGCTCACCAGAGGACCTGAACACCGGGGAGCTGTTTTTT. Its protein product is CASSPEDLNTGELFF. Combining the CDR3 with reference TRBV18 and TRBJ2-2 gives the whole variable domain NAGVMQNPRHLVRRRGQEARLRCSPMKGHSHVYWYRQLPEEGLKFMVYLQKENIIDESGMPKERFSAEFPKEGPSILRIQQVVRGDSAAYFCASSPEDLNTGELFFGEGSRLTVL.

The chain carries TRBV27 and TRBJ1-6; D is undetermined. Trimming pared 6 bases from V and 8 bases from J, leaving 14 bases between. The CDR3 is made up of 14 amino acids. CDR1 is MNHEY, CDR2 SMNVEV, per germline (reference sequence). The CDR3 DNA follows: TGTGCCAGCAGCCTGACCCTGTTTCATTCACCCCTCCACTTT. This translates into CASSLTLFHSPLHF.